Below, one T cell receptor beta chain is given with its context. The CDR3 extends over 14 amino acids. V lost 2 bases to trimming and J lost 8 bases; unmatched junction nucleotides: 8. Germline V lookup: CDR1 SGHRS, CDR2 YFSETQ. These data belong to a study of blood T cell repertoires in COVID-19. Here immunoSEQ multiplex PCR was the method, and the copy in TCRdb shows in-frame clones only, minus some. This table has 65,000 to 80,000 clones, approximately 88% appearing once. Material: peripheral blood. The sequence came from a man aged 50 or older with active COVID-19. This sequence joins TRBV5-1 and TRBJ2-3; TRBD1 aligns across 7 bases. The CDR3 DNA is TGCGCCAGCAGCTTCGGACAGGCTGGGGGTACGCAGTATTTT. Protein sequence: CASSFGQAGGTQYF.